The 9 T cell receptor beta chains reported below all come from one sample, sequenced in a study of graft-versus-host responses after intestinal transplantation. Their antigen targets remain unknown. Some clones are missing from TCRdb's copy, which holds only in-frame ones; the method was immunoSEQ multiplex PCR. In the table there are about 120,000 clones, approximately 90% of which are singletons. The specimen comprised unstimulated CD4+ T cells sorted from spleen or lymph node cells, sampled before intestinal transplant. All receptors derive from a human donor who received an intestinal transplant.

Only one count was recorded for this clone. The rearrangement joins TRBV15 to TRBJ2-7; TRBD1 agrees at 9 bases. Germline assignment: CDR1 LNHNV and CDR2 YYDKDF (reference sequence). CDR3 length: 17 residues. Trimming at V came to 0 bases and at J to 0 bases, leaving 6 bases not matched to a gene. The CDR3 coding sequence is TGTGCCACCAGCAGAGATACCGGGACAGGGAGCTCCTACGAGCAGTACTTC. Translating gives CATSRDTGTGSSYEQYF. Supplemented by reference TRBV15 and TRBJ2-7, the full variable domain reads DAMVIQNPRYQVTQFGKPVTLSCSQTLNHNVMYWYQQKSSQAPKLLFHYYDKDFNNEADTPDNFQSRRPNTSFCFLDIRSPGLGDTAMYLCATSRDTGTGSSYEQYFGPGTRLTVT.

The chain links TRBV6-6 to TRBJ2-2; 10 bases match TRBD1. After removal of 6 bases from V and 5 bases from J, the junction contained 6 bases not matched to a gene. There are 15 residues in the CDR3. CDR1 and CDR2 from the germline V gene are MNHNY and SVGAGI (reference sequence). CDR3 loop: CASSFGQGGTGELFF. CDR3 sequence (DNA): TGTGCCAGCAGCTTCGGACAGGGGGGGACCGGGGAGCTGTTTTTT.

The CDR3 is CASSGHSNQPQHF. CDR3 DNA sequence: TGTGCCAGCAGTGGACATAGCAATCAGCCCCAGCATTTT. The chain employs TRBV6-1 and TRBJ1-5; D ambiguous. Trimming took off 4 bases at V and 0 bases at J, with 4 bases between the two ends. From germline, CDR1 is MNHNS and CDR2 SASEGT. The CDR3 consists of 13 residues.

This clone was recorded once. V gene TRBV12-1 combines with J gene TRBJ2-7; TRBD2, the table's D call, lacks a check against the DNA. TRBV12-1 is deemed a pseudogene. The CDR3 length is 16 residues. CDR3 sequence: CASSIQHLEKAYEQYF. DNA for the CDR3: TGTGCCAGCAGTATCCAACACTTGGAGAAAGCGTACGAGCAGTACTTC.

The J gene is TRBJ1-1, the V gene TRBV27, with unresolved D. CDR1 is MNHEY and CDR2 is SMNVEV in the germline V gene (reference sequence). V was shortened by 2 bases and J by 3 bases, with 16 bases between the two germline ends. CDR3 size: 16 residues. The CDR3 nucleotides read TGTGCCAGCAGTTTAAAATCCGGGTCTAGGTACACTGAAGCTTTCTTT. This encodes CASSLKSGSRYTEAFF.

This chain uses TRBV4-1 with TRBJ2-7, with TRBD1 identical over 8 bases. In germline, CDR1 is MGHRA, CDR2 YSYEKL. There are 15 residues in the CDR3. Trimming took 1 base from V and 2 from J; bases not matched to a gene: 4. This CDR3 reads CASSQAAGQAYEQYF. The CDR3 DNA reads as TGCGCCAGCAGCCAAGCCGCGGGACAGGCCTACGAGCAGTACTTC.

The CDR3 sequence is CASSQGSAGDGELFF. DNA for the CDR3: TGCGCCAGCAGCCAAGGATCGGCAGGGGACGGGGAGCTGTTTTTT. This chain joins TRBV4-1 and TRBJ2-2; a weak D match, TRBD1 (6 bases). The V end was cut by 1 base, the J end by 7 bases, with 13 bases between. The CDR3 consists of 15 residues. Germline V gene data show CDR1 as MGHRA and CDR2 as YSYEKL.

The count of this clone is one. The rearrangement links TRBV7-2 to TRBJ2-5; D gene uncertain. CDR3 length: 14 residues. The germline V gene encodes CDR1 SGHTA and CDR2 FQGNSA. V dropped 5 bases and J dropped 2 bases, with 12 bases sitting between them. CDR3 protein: CASSPDITQETQYF. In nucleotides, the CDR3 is TGTGCCAGCAGCCCCGATATAACACAAGAGACCCAGTACTTC.

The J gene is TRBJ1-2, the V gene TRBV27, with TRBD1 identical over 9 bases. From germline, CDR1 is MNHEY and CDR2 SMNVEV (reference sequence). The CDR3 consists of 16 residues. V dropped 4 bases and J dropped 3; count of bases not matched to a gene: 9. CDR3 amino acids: CASSSLSGQGDYGYTF. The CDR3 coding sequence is TGTGCCAGCAGTTCCCTATCGGGACAGGGAGACTATGGCTACACCTTC.